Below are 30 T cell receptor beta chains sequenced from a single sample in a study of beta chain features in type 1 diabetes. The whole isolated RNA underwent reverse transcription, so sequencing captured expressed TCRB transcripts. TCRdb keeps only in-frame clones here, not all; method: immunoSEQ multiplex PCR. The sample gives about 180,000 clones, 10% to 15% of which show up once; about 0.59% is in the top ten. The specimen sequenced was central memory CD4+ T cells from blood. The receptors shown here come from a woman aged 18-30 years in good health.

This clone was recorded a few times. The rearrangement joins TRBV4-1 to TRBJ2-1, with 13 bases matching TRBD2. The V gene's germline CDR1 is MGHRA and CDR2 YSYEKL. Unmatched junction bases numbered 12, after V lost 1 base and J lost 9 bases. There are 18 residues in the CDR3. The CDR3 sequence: CASSQGRGTSGNLVEQFF. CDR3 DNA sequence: TGCGCCAGCAGCCAAGGTCGAGGGACTAGCGGGAACTTAGTTGAGCAGTTCTTC.

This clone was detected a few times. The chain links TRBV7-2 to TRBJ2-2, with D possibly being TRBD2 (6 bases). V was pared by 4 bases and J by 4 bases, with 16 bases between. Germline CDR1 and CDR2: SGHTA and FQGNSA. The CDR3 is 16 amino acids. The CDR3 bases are TGTGCCAGCAGCTCGACTCCGGGACTTCTCACCGGGGAGCTGTTTTTT. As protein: CASSSTPGLLTGELFF.

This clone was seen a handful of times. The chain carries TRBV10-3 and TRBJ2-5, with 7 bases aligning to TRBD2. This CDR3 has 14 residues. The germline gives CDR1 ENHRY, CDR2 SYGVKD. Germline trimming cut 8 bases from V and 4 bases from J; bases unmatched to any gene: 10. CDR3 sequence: CAIGAGGSRETQYF. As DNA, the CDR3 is TGTGCCATCGGCGCCGGGGGGTCTAGAGAGACCCAGTACTTC.

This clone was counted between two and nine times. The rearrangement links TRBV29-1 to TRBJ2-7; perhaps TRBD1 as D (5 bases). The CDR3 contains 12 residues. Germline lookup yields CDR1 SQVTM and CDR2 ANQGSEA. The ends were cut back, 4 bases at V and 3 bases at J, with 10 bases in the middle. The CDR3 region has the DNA TGCAGCGTTGCCCTGGACAACTACGAGCAGTACTTC. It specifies CSVALDNYEQYF.

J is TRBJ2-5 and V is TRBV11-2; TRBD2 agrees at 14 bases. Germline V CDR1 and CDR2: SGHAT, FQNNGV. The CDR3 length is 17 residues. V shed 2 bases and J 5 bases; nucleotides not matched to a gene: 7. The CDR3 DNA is TGTGCCAGCAGCTTATTGGGGACTAGCGGGAGTGGGGAGACCCAGTACTTC. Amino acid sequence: CASSLLGTSGSGETQYF.

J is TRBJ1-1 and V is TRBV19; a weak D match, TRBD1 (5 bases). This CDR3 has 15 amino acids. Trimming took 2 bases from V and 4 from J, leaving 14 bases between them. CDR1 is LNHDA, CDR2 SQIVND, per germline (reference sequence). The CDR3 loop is CASSISGGVATEAFF. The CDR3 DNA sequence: TGTGCCAGTAGTATATCCGGAGGGGTGGCCACTGAAGCTTTCTTT.

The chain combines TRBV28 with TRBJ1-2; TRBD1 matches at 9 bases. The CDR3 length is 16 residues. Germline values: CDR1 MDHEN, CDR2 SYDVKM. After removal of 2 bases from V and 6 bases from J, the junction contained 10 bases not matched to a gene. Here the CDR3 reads CASSLGIRTGAHGYTF. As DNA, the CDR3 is TGTGCCAGCAGTTTAGGTATCAGGACAGGGGCACATGGCTACACCTTC.

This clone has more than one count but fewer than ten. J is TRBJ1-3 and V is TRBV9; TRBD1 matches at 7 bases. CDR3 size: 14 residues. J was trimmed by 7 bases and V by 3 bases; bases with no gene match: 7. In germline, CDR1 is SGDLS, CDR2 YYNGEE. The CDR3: CASSATGDRNTIYF. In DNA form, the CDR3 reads TGTGCCAGCAGCGCTACAGGGGACCGGAACACCATATATTTT. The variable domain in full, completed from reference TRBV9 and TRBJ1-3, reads DSGVTQTPKHLITATGQRVTLRCSPRSGDLSVYWYQQSLDQGLQFLIQYYNGEERAKGNILERFSAQQFPDLHSELNLSSLELGDSALYFCASSATGDRNTIYFGEGSWLTVV.

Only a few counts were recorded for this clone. The DNA of the CDR3 is TGTGCCAGCAGCTCTCACTGGAGCTCCTACGAGCAGTACTTC. This gives the protein CASSSHWSSYEQYF. The chain uses TRBV9 and TRBJ2-7; D gene unclear. Trimming stripped 4 bases from V and 0 bases from J, with 11 bases between. This CDR3 comprises 14 residues. Germline CDR1 is SGDLS and CDR2 is YYNGEE.

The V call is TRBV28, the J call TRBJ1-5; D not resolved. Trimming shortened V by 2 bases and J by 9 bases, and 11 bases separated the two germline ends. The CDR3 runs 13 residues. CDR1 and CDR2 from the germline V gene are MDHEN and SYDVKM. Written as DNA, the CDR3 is TGTGCCAGCAGTTTACTTACCGAGGGGCCCCAGCATTTT. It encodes CASSLLTEGPQHF. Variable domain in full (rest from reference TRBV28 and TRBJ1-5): DVKVTQSSRYLVKRTGEKVFLECVQDMDHENMFWYRQDPGLGLRLIYFSYDVKMKEKGDIPEGYSVSREKKERFSLILESASTNQTSMYLCASSLLTEGPQHFGDGTRLSIL.

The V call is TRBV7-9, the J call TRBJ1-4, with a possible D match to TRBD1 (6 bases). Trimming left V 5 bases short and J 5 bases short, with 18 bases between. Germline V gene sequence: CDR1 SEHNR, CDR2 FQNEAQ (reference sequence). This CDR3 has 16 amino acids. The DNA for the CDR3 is TGTGCCAGCAGCAAGGACAGTGGGGGGGGGAATGAAAAACTGTTTTTT. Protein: CASSKDSGGGNEKLFF. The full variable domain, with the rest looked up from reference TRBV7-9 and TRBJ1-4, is DTGVSQNPRHKITKRGQNVTFRCDPISEHNRLYWYRQTLGQGPEFLTYFQNEAQLEKSRLLSDRFSAERPKGSFSTLEIQRTEQGDSAMYLCASSKDSGGGNEKLFFGSGTQLSVL.

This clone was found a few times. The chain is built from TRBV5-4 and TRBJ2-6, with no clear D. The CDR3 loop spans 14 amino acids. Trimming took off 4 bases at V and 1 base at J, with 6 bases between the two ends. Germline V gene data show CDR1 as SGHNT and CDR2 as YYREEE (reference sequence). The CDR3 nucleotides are TGTGCCAGCAGCCGTCGGTCTGGGGCCAACGTCCTGACTTTC. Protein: CASSRRSGANVLTF.

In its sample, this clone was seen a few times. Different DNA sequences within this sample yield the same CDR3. The DNA of the CDR3 is TGTGCCAGCAGTTACCTTGGACAGAGCAATCAGCCCCAGCATTTT. Its translation: CASSYLGQSNQPQHF. The V and J genes are TRBV6-6 and TRBJ1-5, with D possibly matching TRBD1 (6 bases). The CDR3 covers 15 residues. Germline V lookup: CDR1 MNHNY, CDR2 SVGAGI (reference sequence). Trimming removed 2 bases at V and 1 base at J, with 9 bases between.

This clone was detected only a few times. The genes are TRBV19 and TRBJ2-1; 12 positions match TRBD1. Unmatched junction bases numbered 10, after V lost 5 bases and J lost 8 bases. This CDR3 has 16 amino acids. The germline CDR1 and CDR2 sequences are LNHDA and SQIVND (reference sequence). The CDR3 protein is CASSPTGTGGRYEQFF. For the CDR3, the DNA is TGTGCCAGTAGTCCAACCGGGACAGGGGGCAGGTATGAGCAGTTCTTC.

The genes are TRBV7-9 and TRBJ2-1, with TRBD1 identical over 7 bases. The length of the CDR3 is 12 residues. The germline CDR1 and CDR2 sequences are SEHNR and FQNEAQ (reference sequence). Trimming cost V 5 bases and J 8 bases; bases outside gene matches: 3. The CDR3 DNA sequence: TGTGCCAGCAGCCCTACAGGGGATGAGCAGTTCTTC. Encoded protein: CASSPTGDEQFF.

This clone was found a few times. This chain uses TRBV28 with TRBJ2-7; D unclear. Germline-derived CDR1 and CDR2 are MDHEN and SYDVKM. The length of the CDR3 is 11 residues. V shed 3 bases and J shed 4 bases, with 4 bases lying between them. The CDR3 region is CASSLYYEQYF. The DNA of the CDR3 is TGTGCCAGCAGTTTGTATTACGAGCAGTACTTC. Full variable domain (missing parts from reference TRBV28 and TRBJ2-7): DVKVTQSSRYLVKRTGEKVFLECVQDMDHENMFWYRQDPGLGLRLIYFSYDVKMKEKGDIPEGYSVSREKKERFSLILESASTNQTSMYLCASSLYYEQYFGPGTRLTVT.

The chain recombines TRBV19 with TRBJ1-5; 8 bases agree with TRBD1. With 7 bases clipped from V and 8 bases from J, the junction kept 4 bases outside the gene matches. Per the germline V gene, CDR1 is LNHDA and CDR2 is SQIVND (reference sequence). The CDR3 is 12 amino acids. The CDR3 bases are TGTGCCAGTACGGACAGGGAAAAGCCCCAGCATTTT. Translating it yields CASTDREKPQHF.

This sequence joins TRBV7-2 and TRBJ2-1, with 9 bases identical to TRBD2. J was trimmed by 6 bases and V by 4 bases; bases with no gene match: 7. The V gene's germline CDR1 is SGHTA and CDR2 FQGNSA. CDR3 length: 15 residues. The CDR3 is CASSYGTSRANEQFF. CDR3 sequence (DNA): TGTGCCAGCAGCTATGGGACTAGCCGGGCCAATGAGCAGTTCTTC.

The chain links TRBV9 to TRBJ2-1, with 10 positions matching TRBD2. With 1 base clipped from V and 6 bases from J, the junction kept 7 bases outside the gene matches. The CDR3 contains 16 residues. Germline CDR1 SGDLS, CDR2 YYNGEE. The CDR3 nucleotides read TGTGCCAGCAGCGTACTAGCGGGAGTTCGGGGCAATGAGCAGTTCTTC. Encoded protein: CASSVLAGVRGNEQFF.

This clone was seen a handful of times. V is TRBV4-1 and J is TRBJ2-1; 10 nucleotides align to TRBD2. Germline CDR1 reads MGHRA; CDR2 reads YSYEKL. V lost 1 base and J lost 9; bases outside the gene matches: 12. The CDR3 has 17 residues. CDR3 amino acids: CASSQGLLAGVGSEQFF. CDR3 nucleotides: TGCGCCAGCAGCCAAGGTCTCCTAGCGGGAGTGGGTAGTGAGCAGTTCTTC.

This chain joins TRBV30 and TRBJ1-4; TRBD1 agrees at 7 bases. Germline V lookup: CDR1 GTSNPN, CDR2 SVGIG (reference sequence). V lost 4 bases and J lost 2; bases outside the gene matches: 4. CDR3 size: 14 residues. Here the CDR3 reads CAWKGARTNEKLFF. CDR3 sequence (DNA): TGTGCCTGGAAGGGGGCGAGGACTAATGAAAAACTGTTTTTT.

CDR3 DNA sequence: TGTGCCAGCAGTTCGACACCTCAGGGACAGTTGAGCTCCTACGAGCAGTACTTC. It translates to CASSSTPQGQLSSYEQYF. This chain uses TRBV27 with TRBJ2-7; TRBD1 matches at 7 bases. Germline CDR1 reads MNHEY; CDR2 reads SMNVEV (reference sequence). The CDR3 is made up of 18 amino acids. The V and J ends lost 4 bases and 0 bases, in that order; junction bases with no gene match: 15.

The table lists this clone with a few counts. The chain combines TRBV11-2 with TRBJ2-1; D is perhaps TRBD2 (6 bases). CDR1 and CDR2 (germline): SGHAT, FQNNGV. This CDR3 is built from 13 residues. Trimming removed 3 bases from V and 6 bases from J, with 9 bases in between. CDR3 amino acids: CASSFGGPNEQFF. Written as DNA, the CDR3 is TGTGCCAGCAGCTTCGGAGGGCCCAATGAGCAGTTCTTC.

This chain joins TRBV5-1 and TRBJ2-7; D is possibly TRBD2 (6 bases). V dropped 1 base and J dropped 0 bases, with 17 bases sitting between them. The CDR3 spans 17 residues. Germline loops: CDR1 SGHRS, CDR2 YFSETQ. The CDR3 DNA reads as TGCGCCAGCAGCTTGCAAACCGGGACTCACTCCTCCTACGAGCAGTACTTC. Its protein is CASSLQTGTHSSYEQYF.

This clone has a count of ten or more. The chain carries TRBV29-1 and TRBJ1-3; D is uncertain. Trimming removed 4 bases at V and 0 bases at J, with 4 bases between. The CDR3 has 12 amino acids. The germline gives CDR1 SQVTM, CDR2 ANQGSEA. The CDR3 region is CSVAVSGNTIYF. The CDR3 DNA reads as TGCAGCGTTGCGGTCTCTGGAAACACCATATATTTT.

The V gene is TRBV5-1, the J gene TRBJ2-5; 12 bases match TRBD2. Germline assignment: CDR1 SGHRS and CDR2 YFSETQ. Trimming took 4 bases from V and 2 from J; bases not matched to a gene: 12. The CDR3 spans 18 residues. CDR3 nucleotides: TGCGCCAGCAGCCCAAACGGACTAGCGGGATTAGGGCAAGAGACCCAGTACTTC. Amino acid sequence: CASSPNGLAGLGQETQYF.

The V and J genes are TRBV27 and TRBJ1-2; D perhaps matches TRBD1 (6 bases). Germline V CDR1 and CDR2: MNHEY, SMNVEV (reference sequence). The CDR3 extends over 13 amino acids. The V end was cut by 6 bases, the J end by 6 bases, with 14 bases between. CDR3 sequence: CASRLQGGNGYTF. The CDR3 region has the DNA TGTGCCAGCAGACTACAGGGAGGGAATGGCTACACCTTC.

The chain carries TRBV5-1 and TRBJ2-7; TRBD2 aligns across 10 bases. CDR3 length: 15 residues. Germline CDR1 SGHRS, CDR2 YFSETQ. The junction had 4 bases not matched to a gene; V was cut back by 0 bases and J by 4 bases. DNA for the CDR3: TGCGCCAGCAGCTTGGGGCTAGCGGGAGCGTACGAGCAGTACTTC. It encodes CASSLGLAGAYEQYF. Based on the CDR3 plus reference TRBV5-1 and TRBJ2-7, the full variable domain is KAGVTQTPRYLIKTRGQQVTLSCSPISGHRSVSWYQQTPGQGLQFLFEYFSETQRNKGNFPGRFSGRQFSNSRSEMNVSTLELGDSALYLCASSLGLAGAYEQYFGPGTRLTVT.

CDR3 nucleotide sequence: TGCAGCGTTGAGGGACAGGGGGAGACGCAGTATTTT. Translation: CSVEGQGETQYF. The chain is built from TRBV29-1 and TRBJ2-3; TRBD1 agrees at 11 bases. Unmatched junction bases numbered 2, after V lost 3 bases and J lost 9 bases. This CDR3 is 12 amino acids long. The germline CDR1 and CDR2 sequences are SQVTM and ANQGSEA.

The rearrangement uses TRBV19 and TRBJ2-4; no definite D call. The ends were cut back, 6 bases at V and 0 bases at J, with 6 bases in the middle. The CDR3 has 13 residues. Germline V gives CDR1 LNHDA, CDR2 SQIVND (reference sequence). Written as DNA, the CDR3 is TGTGCCAGTAGCCAATTAGCCAAAAACATTCAGTACTTC. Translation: CASSQLAKNIQYF.